This record looks at one T cell receptor (beta chain) sequence and its context. The germline V gene has CDR1 ENHRY and CDR2 SYGVKD. Trimming left V 2 bases short and J 4 bases short, with 11 bases between. The length of the CDR3 is 14 residues. This entry belongs to a study of Graves' ophthalmopathy and Graves' hyperthyroidism. RNA transcripts served as template for amplifying TCR beta CDR3 sequences. After a first-round RT-PCR with HTBI primers, a second-round multiplex PCR was run. TCRdb called the multiplex PCR reads again in MiXCR, with one record for every CDR3 protein. Among over a million distinct CDR3 sequences, roughly 35% were seen once, and the ten largest hold roughly 11%.

The J gene is TRBJ1-2, the V gene TRBV10-3; D is uncertain. Sequenced sample: peripheral blood or thyroid tissue (not recorded which). The TCR comes from an adult man with Graves' hyperthyroidism. DNA of the CDR3: TGTGCCATCAGTGAGCCAGAACCTTCCTATGGCTACACCTTC. Amino acid sequence: CAISEPEPSYGYTF.